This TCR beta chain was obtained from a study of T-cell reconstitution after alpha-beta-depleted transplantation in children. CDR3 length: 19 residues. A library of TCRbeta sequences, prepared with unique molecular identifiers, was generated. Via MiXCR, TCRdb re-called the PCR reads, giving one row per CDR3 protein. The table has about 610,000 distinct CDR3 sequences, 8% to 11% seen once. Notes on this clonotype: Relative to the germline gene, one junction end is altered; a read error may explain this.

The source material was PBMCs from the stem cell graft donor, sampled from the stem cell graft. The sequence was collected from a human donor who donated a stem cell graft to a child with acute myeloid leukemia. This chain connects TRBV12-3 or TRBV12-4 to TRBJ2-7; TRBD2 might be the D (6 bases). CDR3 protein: CASCLAGSGLTSPSYEQYF. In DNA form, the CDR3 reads TGTGCCAGCTGTTTAGCTGGTAGCGGTCTCACCTCCCCATCCTACGAGCAGTACTTC.